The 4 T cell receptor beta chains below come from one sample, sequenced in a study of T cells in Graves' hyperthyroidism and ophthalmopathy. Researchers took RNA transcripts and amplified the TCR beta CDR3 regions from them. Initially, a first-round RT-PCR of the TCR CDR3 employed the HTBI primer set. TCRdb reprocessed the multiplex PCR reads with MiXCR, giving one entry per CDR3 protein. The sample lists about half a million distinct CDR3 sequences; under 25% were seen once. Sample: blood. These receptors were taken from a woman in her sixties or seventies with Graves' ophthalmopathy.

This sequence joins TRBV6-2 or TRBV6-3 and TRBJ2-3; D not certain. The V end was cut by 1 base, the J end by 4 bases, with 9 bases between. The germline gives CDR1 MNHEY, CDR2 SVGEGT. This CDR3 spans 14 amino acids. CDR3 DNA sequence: TGTGCCAGCAGTTACTTCGCAACAGCAGATACGCAGTATTTT. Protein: CASSYFATADTQYF.

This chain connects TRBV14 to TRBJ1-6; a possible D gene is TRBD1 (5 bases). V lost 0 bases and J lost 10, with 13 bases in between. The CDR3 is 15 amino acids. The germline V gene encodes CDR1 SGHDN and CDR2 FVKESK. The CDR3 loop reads CASSQEAGTLSPLHF. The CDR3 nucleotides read TGTGCCAGCAGCCAAGAGGCAGGGACTTTGTCACCCCTCCACTTT. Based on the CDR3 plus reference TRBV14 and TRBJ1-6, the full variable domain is EAGVTQFPSHSVIEKGQTVTLRCDPISGHDNLYWYRRVMGKEIKFLLHFVKESKQDESGMPNNRFLAERTGGTYSTLKVQPAELEDSGVYFCASSQEAGTLSPLHFGNGTRLTVT.

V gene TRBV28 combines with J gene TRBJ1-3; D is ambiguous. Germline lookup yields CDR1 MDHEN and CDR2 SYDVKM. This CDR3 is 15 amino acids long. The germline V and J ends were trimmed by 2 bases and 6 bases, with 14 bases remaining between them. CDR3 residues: CASSLVGGRENTIYF. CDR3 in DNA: TGTGCCAGCAGTTTAGTCGGAGGGCGTGAAAACACCATATATTTT.

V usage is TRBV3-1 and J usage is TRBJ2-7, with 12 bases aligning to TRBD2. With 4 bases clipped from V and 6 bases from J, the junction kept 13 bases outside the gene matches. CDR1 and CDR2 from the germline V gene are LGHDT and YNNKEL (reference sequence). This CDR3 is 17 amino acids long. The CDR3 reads CASSLLIWTSGITEQYF. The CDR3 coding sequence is TGTGCCAGCAGCCTCCTCATTTGGACTAGCGGGATTACCGAGCAGTACTTC.